This T cell receptor (beta chain) was sequenced during a study of T-cell memory formation after mild COVID-19. Points from the study as a whole: What remained unconfirmed was the SARS-CoV-2 specificity of second-wave clones peaking on day 37. Contracting CD4+ clones lay largely in CM and EM, with CD8+ ones residing in EMRA. Cross-reactive memory apparently joined, as some responding clones appeared in pre-infection memory.

TCR alpha and TCR beta cDNA libraries carrying sample barcodes and UMIs came from 5'RACE with constant-segment primers. Each CDR3 protein is one row after TCRdb ran MiXCR on the 5' RACE reads. Of approximately 88,000 distinct CDR3 sequences listed, roughly 25% were seen once; the top ten hold under 45%. This clonotype was detected only a few times. Its antigen is not identified. The CDR3 runs to 14 residues. Germline values: CDR1 DFQATT, CDR2 SNEGSKA (reference sequence). The ends were cut back, 7 bases at V and 2 bases at J, with 18 bases in the middle. Input material: PBMCs or a T cell subset sorted from them (not recorded which). The clonotype was recovered from a man aged 18 to 30 who had mild COVID-19 (a few samples of this study predate the infection). Cell type and time point are not known. The chain uses TRBV20-1 and TRBJ2-7; D perhaps matches TRBD2 (6 bases). CDR3 nucleotide sequence: TGCAGTGGCAGACGGGACGGGGGAACCTACGAGCAGTACTTC. Translated, it gives CSGRRDGGTYEQYF.